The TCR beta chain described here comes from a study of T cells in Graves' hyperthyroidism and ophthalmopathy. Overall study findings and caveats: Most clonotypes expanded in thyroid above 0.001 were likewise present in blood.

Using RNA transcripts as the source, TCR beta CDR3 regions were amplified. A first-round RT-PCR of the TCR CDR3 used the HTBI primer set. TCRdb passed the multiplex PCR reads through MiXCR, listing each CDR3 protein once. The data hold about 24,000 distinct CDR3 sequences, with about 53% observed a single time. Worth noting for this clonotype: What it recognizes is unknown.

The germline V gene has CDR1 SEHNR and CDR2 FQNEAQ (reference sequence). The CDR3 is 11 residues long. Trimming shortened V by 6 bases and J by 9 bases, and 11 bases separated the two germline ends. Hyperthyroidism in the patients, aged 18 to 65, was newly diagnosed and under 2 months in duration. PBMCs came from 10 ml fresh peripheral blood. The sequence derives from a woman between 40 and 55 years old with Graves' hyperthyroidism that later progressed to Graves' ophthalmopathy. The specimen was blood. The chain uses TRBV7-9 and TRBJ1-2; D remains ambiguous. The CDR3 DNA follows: TGTGCCAGCAGTTCAGAATGGAGCTACACCTTC. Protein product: CASSSEWSYTF. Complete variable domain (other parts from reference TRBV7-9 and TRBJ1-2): DTGVSQNPRHKITKRGQNVTFRCDPISEHNRLYWYRQTLGQGPEFLTYFQNEAQLEKSRLLSDRFSAERPKGSFSTLEIQRTEQGDSAMYLCASSSEWSYTFGSGTRLTVV.